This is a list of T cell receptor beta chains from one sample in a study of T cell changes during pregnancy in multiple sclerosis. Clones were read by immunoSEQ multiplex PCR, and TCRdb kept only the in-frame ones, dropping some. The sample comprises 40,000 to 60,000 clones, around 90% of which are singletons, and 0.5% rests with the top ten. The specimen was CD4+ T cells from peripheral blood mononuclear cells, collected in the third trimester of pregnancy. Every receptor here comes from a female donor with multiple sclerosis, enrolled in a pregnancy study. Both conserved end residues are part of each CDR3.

CDR3: CAPPHSPWTDTQYF
V: TRBV5-1
J: TRBJ2-3

CDR3: CASSGSGTATEQYF
V: TRBV19
J: TRBJ2-7

CDR3: CASSERSIGLAVVRSQYF
V: TRBV7-9
J: TRBJ2-3

CDR3: CASSPRHNEQFF
V: TRBV14
J: TRBJ2-1

CDR3: CASRPGQGREKLFF
V: TRBV2
J: TRBJ1-4

CDR3: CAITRGLNAEAFF
V: TRBV10-3
J: TRBJ1-1

CDR3: CASSRTGAGYTF
V: TRBV5-1
J: TRBJ1-2

CDR3: CASSPPQRGNTEAFF
V: TRBV5-1
J: TRBJ1-1

CDR3: CASSVGGVGNQPQHF
V: TRBV2
J: TRBJ1-5

CDR3: CAISPRTSGGQDTQYF
V: TRBV10-3
J: TRBJ2-3

CDR3: CASSLVFPGQGSLGTQYF
V: TRBV7-9
J: TRBJ2-3

CDR3: CASSVASRTGAEAFF
V: TRBV9
J: TRBJ1-1

CDR3: CASSLAAGGYPYNEQFF
V: TRBV11-2
J: TRBJ2-1

CDR3: CASIATTMSPLHF
V: TRBV6-1
J: TRBJ1-6

CDR3: CASTWDTSYEQYF
V: TRBV6-6
J: TRBJ2-7

CDR3: CASSLTGHVYEQYF
V: TRBV5-5
J: TRBJ2-7

CDR3: CASSLDGRGETQYF
V: TRBV5-1
J: TRBJ2-5

CDR3: CASRGTRGFHTDTQYF
V: TRBV2
J: TRBJ2-3

CDR3: CASSQETDQPQHF
V: TRBV4-2
J: TRBJ1-5

CDR3: CASSLVIGLNSGNTIYF
V: TRBV5-5
J: TRBJ1-3

CDR3: CASSIESSGNTIYF
V: TRBV19
J: TRBJ1-3

CDR3: CAIRAAVLGSQSSYNEQFF
V: TRBV10-3
J: TRBJ2-1

CDR3: CASSVERGYEQFF
V: TRBV6-4
J: TRBJ2-1

CDR3: CASSLTRSGTGYGYTF
V: TRBV7-9
J: TRBJ1-2

CDR3: CASTLAGSSETQYF
V: TRBV19
J: TRBJ2-5

CDR3: CASSLAAGGREQYF
V: TRBV7-2
J: TRBJ2-7

CDR3: CASSFGDSYGYTF
V: TRBV5-4
J: TRBJ1-2

CDR3: CAISDYNQPQHF
V: TRBV10-3
J: TRBJ1-5

CDR3: CASRSGTAVSYEQYF
V: TRBV5-1
J: TRBJ2-7

CDR3: CASSYIDRRHRGYTF
V: TRBV6-5
J: TRBJ1-2

CDR3: CASSLPSGVGNTEAFF
V: TRBV7-9
J: TRBJ1-1

CDR3: CASAITGPSGNTIYF
V: TRBV7-2
J: TRBJ1-3

CDR3: CASSENRDSANTGELFF
V: TRBV25-1
J: TRBJ2-2

CDR3: CASSGGPRGYEQYF
V: TRBV9
J: TRBJ2-7

CDR3: CAHRGPTGDSGNTIYF
V: TRBV7-9
J: TRBJ1-3

CDR3: CASTRTGGGYTF
V: TRBV2
J: TRBJ1-2

CDR3: CSARQGSAQYF
V: TRBV20-1
J: TRBJ2-3

CDR3: CASSKEGQPQGNTIYF
V: TRBV5-1
J: TRBJ1-3

CDR3: CSAIGTEGAFF
V: TRBV20-1
J: TRBJ1-1

CDR3: CASSRGVATNEKLFF
V: TRBV11-2
J: TRBJ1-4

CDR3: CASSQTLVQIDQETQYF
V: TRBV2
J: TRBJ2-5

CDR3: CASSLGLAGGTDTQYF
V: TRBV7-7
J: TRBJ2-3